One and the same sample provided the 4 T cell receptor beta chains below, sequenced in a study of cytomegalovirus exposure and HLA in healthy donors. Generated by immunoSEQ multiplex PCR, the TCRdb table keeps only in-frame clones and is missing some. The table lists 150,000 or so clones, around four fifths of them singletons. Sequencing was performed on PBMCs. Receptors originate from a man aged 30-40 years in good health and CMV-seropositive.

The J gene is TRBJ2-5, the V gene TRBV5-4, with 7 positions matching TRBD2. CDR3 length: 15 residues. Germline CDR1 SGHNT, CDR2 YYREEE (reference sequence). J was trimmed by 1 base and V by 4 bases; bases with no gene match: 7. The CDR3 region is CASSPRLAGQETQYF. In DNA form, the CDR3 reads TGTGCCAGCAGCCCTAGACTAGCAGGCCAAGAGACCCAGTACTTC.

The CDR3 DNA is TGTGCCATCAGTGGATCGGGAGCTAATGAAAAACTGTTTTTT. This gives the protein CAISGSGANEKLFF. The V and J genes are TRBV10-3 and TRBJ1-4; D is unresolved. Germline V gives CDR1 ENHRY, CDR2 SYGVKD. The CDR3 length is 14 residues. The V end lost 4 bases, the J end lost 3 bases, and 9 bases lay between the germline ends.

The chain couples TRBV5-4 to TRBJ1-3, with 8 nucleotides matching TRBD1. Germline CDR1 reads SGHNT; CDR2 reads YYREEE (reference sequence). There are 15 residues in the CDR3. The ends lost 3 bases at V and 2 bases at J; junction bases unmatched: 4. The CDR3 DNA reads TGTGCCAGCAGCTCCTGGACAGGGCCTGGAAACACCATATATTTT. Its translation: CASSSWTGPGNTIYF.

The chain uses TRBV6-5 and TRBJ1-2; 7 bases match TRBD1. Germline V gene data show CDR1 as MNHEY and CDR2 as SVGAGI. The CDR3 is 12 amino acids. Trimming cost V 2 bases and J 11 bases; bases outside gene matches: 5. CDR3 loop: CASSYPQGGYTF. CDR3 nucleotide sequence: TGTGCCAGCAGTTACCCCCAGGGGGGATACACCTTC.